These 5 T cell receptor beta chains were sequenced from one sample in a study of response to subunit inactivated influenza vaccine. TCRdb fed the RT-PCR reads into MiXCR, producing one record per CDR3 protein. This repertoire shows a few hundred thousand distinct CDR3 sequences, about 11% found once; its top ten account for more than 9.5%. These data were also reused for a study on T cells expressing NK-cell markers. That publication notes: Production of TCR beta cDNA relied on 5'RACE template switching with UMIs.

The sequences come from PBMCs from blood, collected on the day of vaccination. These receptors were taken from a man in his fifties or sixties who received an inactivated influenza vaccine.

DNA of the CDR3: TGTGCCAGCAGCTTAGTAGCACATGAGCAGTTCTTC. It is translated as CASSLVAHEQFF. The chain has TRBV7-9 and TRBJ2-1; no clear D gene. The germline V gene has CDR1 SEHNR and CDR2 FQNEAQ (reference sequence). The V end was cut by 1 base, the J end by 8 bases, with 6 bases between. This CDR3 has 12 residues. Drawing the rest from reference TRBV7-9 and TRBJ2-1, the complete variable domain is DTGVSQNPRHKITKRGQNVTFRCDPISEHNRLYWYRQTLGQGPEFLTYFQNEAQLEKSRLLSDRFSAERPKGSFSTLEIQRTEQGDSAMYLCASSLVAHEQFFGPGTRLTVL.

The genes are TRBV7-2 and TRBJ2-5; D may be TRBD2 (6 bases). Germline CDR1 SGHTA, CDR2 FQGNSA. There are 14 residues in the CDR3. Trimming took 5 bases from V and 9 from J, leaving 19 bases between them. CDR3 sequence reads: CASSRRDFGTAQYF. The CDR3 nucleotides are TGTGCCAGCAGCCGACGGGACTTCGGAACGGCCCAGTACTTC.

A remark on this clonotype: One end of the junction does not line up with germline, which may come from a read error. The rearrangement links TRBV15 to TRBJ2-3; TRBD2 agrees at 8 bases. Germline CDR1 reads LNHNV; CDR2 reads YYDKDF (reference sequence). This CDR3 has 17 residues. The CDR3 DNA reads as TGTGCCACCAGCAGAGATCTAAGCGGGGGCTTGATAGATATGCAGTATTTT. Translated: CATSRDLSGGLIDMQYF.

In its sample, this clonotype was seen many times. This chain joins TRBV7-9 and TRBJ2-7; TRBD1 aligns across 7 bases. CDR3 length equals 15 residues. Losses at the gene ends were 3 bases for V and 9 bases for J; bases not matched to a gene: 14. Germline CDR1 is SEHNR and CDR2 is FQNEAQ (reference sequence). CDR3 in DNA: TGTGCCAGCAGCTTCGGACAGGCGGTCCCAGGGAGGCAGTACTTC. Translation gives CASSFGQAVPGRQYF.

This clonotype came up many times. The rearrangement uses TRBV12-3 or TRBV12-4 and TRBJ1-5; 8 bases line up with TRBD1. The CDR3 spans 13 residues. J gave up 6 bases and V 5 bases, and 3 bases lay outside the gene matches. The CDR3: CASSLDRAQPQHF. The CDR3 DNA is TGTGCCAGCAGTCTGGACAGGGCTCAGCCCCAGCATTTT.